This T cell receptor (beta chain) was retrieved from a study of PD-L1 blockade in urothelial cancer. Study summary: Previous chemotherapy exposure amounted to 0 to 3 regimens for patients.

Study-wide points: Durable-benefit patients showed greater tumor-associated blood clone expansion at 3 weeks.

Sequencing used immunoSEQ multiplex PCR; TCRdb keeps in-frame clones, though not all of them. This sample yields nearly 45,000 clones, of which around 80% are seen a single time; less than 15% belongs to the top ten. The germline CDR1 and CDR2 sequences are MNHEY and SMNVEV (reference sequence). This CDR3 contains 17 residues. J gave up 3 bases and V 6 bases, and 13 bases lay outside the gene matches. The time point is: peripheral blood 6 weeks after treatment start. About this clone: The antigen is unknown.

The clonotype was recovered from a man between 60 and 70 years old with urothelial cancer. The material sequenced was PBMCs, taken around atezolizumab (anti-PD-L1) treatment. J is TRBJ2-5 and V is TRBV27; TRBD2 matches 10 bases. CDR3 coding DNA: TGTGCCAGCAGCAGATCGGTACTAGCGGGGAAGGAAGAGACCCAGTACTTC. It is translated as CASSRSVLAGKEETQYF.